These T cell receptor beta chains were read from a single sample in a study of cytomegalovirus exposure and HLA in healthy donors. Produced via immunoSEQ multiplex PCR; TCRdb's table is partial and in-frame only. This table has 180,000 or so clones, roughly 85% appearing once. Sequenced sample: PBMCs. Receptors were obtained from a male donor in good health and CMV-seronegative. Both conserved end residues are part of each CDR3.

>TRBV29-1|TRBJ2-7
CSARQGAGYEQYF
>TRBV6-6|TRBJ1-1
CASKLQGFTEAFF
>TRBV6-5|TRBJ2-4
CASRELAEAKNIQYF
>TRBV19|TRBJ2-3
CASRGQSTDTQYF
>TRBV6-5|TRBJ1-5
CASMAGIFQPQHF
>TRBV7-2|TRBJ2-1
CASSGDRASGRNEQFF
>TRBV14|-
CASSQDDFHEQYF
>TRBV10-3|TRBJ1-6
CAARTGLSDRNSPLHF
>TRBV19|TRBJ2-5
CASSKGTGDPETQYF
>TRBV27|TRBJ1-5
CASSLGQGGQPQHF
>TRBV21-1|TRBJ2-5
CASSPRVSDQETQYF
>TRBV10-3|TRBJ2-7
CAIKTGQGPDEQYF
>TRBV6-1|TRBJ2-7
CASKILAGGLDEQYF
>TRBV29-1|TRBJ1-2
CSVEGRDYGYTF
>TRBV7-9|TRBJ1-3
CASSTYLDATSSGNTIYF
>TRBV20-1|TRBJ2-1
CSAPVAEQQFF
>TRBV18|TRBJ1-2
CASSHGVAYTF
>TRBV28|TRBJ1-2
CASSLQRGYGYTF
>TRBV6-1|TRBJ2-2
CASRGGHTGELFF
>TRBV5-1|TRBJ2-3
CASSIAGENTDTQYF
>TRBV5-6|TRBJ2-7
CASSYSGGGYEQYF
>TRBV28|TRBJ1-3
CASSLQGNTIYF
>TRBV6-5|TRBJ2-7
CASSYGQFDFYEQYF
>TRBV5-6|TRBJ1-1
CASSPETGLDTEAFF
>TRBV28|TRBJ2-7
CASSPHRGGSYEQYF
>TRBV19|TRBJ1-2
CASSMLQNPSFVGYTF
>TRBV19|TRBJ2-1
CASRGGASGDNEQFF
>TRBV6-5|TRBJ1-6
CASSSPAGPNSPLHF
>TRBV7-2|TRBJ2-7
CASSARTGYPYEQYF
>TRBV27|TRBJ1-1
CASSYVGGSGLNTEAFF
>TRBV5-8|TRBJ1-5
CASSRWTGAGNQPQHF
>TRBV4-1|TRBJ1-4
CATATGITNEKLFF
>TRBV27|TRBJ2-7
CASSFRGLAGVRPYEQYF
>TRBV25-1|TRBJ1-5
CASRETGLNQPQHF
>TRBV5-4|TRBJ1-2
CASSLGTGRLYGYTF
>TRBV11-3|TRBJ2-7
CASSLGGGNYEQYF
>TRBV5-1|TRBJ2-7
CASSSGTGNYEQYF
>TRBV29-1|TRBJ1-1
CSVDRTGNTEAFF
>TRBV29-1|TRBJ1-2
CSAPLLGPRGYTF
>TRBV25-1|TRBJ2-1
CASSEPRGPSPYNEQFF
>TRBV2|TRBJ2-2
CASNTVPGELFF
>TRBV6-5|TRBJ2-1
CASSYGLGDRGNEQFF